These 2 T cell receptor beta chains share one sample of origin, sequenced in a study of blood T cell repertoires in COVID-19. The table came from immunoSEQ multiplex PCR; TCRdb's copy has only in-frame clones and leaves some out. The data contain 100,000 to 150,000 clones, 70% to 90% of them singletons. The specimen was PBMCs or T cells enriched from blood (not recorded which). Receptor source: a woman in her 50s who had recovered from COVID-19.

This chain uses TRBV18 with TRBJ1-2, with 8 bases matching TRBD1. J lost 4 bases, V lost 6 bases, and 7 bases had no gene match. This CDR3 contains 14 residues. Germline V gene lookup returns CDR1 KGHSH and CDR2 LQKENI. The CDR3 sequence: CASSNTGGGYGYTF. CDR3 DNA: TGTGCCAGCTCGAATACAGGGGGAGGCTATGGCTACACCTTC.

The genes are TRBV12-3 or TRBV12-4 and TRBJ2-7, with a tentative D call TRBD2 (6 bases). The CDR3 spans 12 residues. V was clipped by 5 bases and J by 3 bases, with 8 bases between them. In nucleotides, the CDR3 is TGTGCCAGCAGTGCGACTAGCTACGAGCAGTACTTC. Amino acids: CASSATSYEQYF.